This T cell receptor beta chain stems from a study of cytomegalovirus exposure and HLA in healthy donors. Germline V gives CDR1 LNHNV, CDR2 YYDKDF (reference sequence). There are 13 residues in the CDR3. V dropped 1 base and J dropped 6 bases, with 6 bases sitting between them. Sequencing was performed with immunoSEQ multiplex PCR; in TCRdb, only in-frame clones are kept and a portion is missing. The sample yields 250,000 or so clones, roughly 87% seen once. What was sequenced was PBMCs. The TCR originated in a man between 18 and 35 years old in good health and CMV-seropositive. The genes are TRBV15 and TRBJ2-2; D gene ambiguous. The CDR3 DNA is TGTGCCACCAGCAGAGGGTTCGCCGGGGAGCTGTTTTTT. This sequence encodes CATSRGFAGELFF.